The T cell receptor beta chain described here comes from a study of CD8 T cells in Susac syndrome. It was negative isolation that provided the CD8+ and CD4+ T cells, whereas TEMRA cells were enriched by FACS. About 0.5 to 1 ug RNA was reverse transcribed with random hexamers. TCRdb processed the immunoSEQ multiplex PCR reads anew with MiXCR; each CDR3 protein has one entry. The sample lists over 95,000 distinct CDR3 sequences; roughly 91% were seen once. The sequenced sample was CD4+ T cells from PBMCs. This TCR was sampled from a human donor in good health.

CDR3 nucleotides: TGTGCCAGCAGCTTAGGCGGTCCATCGGGGCCTGGAAACACCATATATTTT. Protein product: CASSLGGPSGPGNTIYF. V usage is TRBV7-2 and J usage is TRBJ1-3, with TRBD1 as a possible D gene (5 bases). The germline V gene encodes CDR1 SGHTA and CDR2 FQGNSA. This CDR3 contains 17 residues. The ends were cut back, 1 base at V and 2 bases at J, with 15 bases in the middle.